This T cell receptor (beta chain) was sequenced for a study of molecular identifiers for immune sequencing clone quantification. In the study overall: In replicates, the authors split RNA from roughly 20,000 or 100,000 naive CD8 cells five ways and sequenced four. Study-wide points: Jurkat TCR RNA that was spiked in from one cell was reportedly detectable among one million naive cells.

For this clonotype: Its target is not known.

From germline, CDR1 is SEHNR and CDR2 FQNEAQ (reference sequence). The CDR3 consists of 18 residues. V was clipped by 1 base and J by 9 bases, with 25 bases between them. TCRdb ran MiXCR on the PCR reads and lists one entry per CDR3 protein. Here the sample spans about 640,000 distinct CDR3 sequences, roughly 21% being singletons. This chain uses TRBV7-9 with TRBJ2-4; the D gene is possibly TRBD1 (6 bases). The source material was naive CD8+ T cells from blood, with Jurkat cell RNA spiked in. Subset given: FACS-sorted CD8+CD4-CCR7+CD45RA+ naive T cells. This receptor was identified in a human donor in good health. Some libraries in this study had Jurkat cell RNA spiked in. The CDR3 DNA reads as TGTGCCAGCAGCTTAGTGGGCCAGGGGAAAGGTGGTTATAGCATTCAGTACTTC. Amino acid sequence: CASSLVGQGKGGYSIQYF. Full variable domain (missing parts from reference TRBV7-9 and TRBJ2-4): DTGVSQNPRHKITKRGQNVTFRCDPISEHNRLYWYRQTLGQGPEFLTYFQNEAQLEKSRLLSDRFSAERPKGSFSTLEIQRTEQGDSAMYLCASSLVGQGKGGYSIQYFGAGTRLSVL.